This TCR beta chain was documented in a study of identical twins (TCRdb year 2016). About the investigation overall: TCR alpha and beta repertoires from monozygotic twins, unrelated adults of various ages and cord blood were deep-sequenced to test whether fetal clonotypes persist. Replicate twin experiments were performed at different times using different library preparation protocols to rule out contamination.

The count of this clonotype is one. This clone's antigen is unknown. Base qualities are not recorded, but no much larger clone differs from it by a single base. One read alone makes for weak evidence. Every donor in the study was a healthy Caucasian. The twin cohort comprised three pairs of female monozygotic twins, all aged about 18 to 29 years. Peripheral blood mononuclear cells were used as the source from which RNA for TCR libraries was isolated. Preparation of the library involved 5' RACE. The run used an Illumina HiSeq 2000. Template switching introduced a universal primer binding site; the final cDNA contained a unique molecular identifier, enabling accurate counting of TCR cDNA molecules. Specific primers in the conserved constant-segment region were used to synthesize first-strand cDNA for the TCR alpha and beta chains. To control for contamination, each cDNA library was double barcoded with a SMART-Mk sample barcode plus Illumina barcodes. TruSeq adapter sequences along with Illumina sample barcodes were introduced in two successive PCR steps. TCR alpha and beta cDNA libraries were sequenced on the Illumina HiSeq platform with custom primers. In the authors' own workflow: MiGEC was used to process raw reads and extract unique molecular identifiers, and MiXCR was used to find CDR3 positions. Recombination models were inferred per individual with the repgenHMM and IGoR tools using an EM algorithm. Shared clonotype analysis was performed with the tcR package in R, normalizing sharing by the product of cloneset sizes. To study raw recombination without the effects of thymic and clonal selection, out-of-frame nonproductive sequences were analyzed. Using fastp at Q25 and MiXCR, TCRdb reprocessed the public reads and kept productive beta chains. Entries that share a CDR3 protein sequence are merged under the most common genes and DNA. Clone size and V and J calls follow TCRdb, not the original study. This sample holds roughly 750,000 distinct CDR3 sequences; approximately 22% were observed only once. The ten largest clones represent about 4.3% of the sample.

The paper as a whole reports these results and caveats: The excess sharing between twins in beta out-of-frame sequences was weaker because fewer shared sequences reduced the signal-to-noise ratio. Compared with coincidental sharing between unrelated individuals, an excess of low generation-probability sequences was observed among out-of-frame TCR alpha sequences shared between twins. Because the same donors could not be followed over many years, the conclusions relied on cross-sectional statistical analysis. Fewer insertions were carried by abundant cord blood beta clonotypes, a similar but weaker trend appeared in young adult naive repertoires, and no such trend appeared in memory repertoires. In monozygotic twins, out-of-frame TCR alpha sharing was systematically underestimated by recombination models, although the models agreed with sharing between unrelated individuals. Invariant T cells such as MAIT and iNKT could partly confound zero-insertion analyses, though diverse VJ usage argued against this for most clonotypes.

The same sample was also used in a study of T cells expressing NK-cell markers. From that second study: Seven or eight donors provided sorted CD3+CD56+NKG2C+, CD3+CD56+NKG2C- and CD3+CD56-NKG2C+ T-cell subsets, whose TCR beta-chain repertoires were profiled. Among the eight sequenced donors, only one was HCMV-seronegative, while the other seven were HCMV-seropositive. In several experiments an anti-gammadeltaTCR antibody was added to restrict sorting to alphabetaTCR-expressing T cells. In roughly six donors, the dominant CD3+CD56+NKG2C+ clonotypes were among the top 10 CD8+ clonotypes and accounted for about 1.0-7.5% of CD8+ T cells. Those dominant clonotypes were again the most abundant among CD3+CD56-NKG2C+ cells in four donors, at 28.3-60.1%. Whether the expanded NKG2C-expressing T cell clones were specific for HCMV antigens remained unclear. The eight sequenced donors were randomly selected healthy volunteers, three men and five women. HCMV-specific IgG was detected in serum with a commercial ELISA kit to determine HCMV serostatus. For roughly six donors, bulk peripheral blood T-cell repertoires were additionally sequenced from unsorted PBMC. Reads were demultiplexed and grouped by UMI with MIGEC, and clonotypes were assembled and quantified with MiTCR. To exclude erroneous sequences, only TCR cDNA sequences supported by at least two reads were retained. Downstream repertoire analysis used the tcR package, and clonotypes were matched across fractions by CDR3 nucleotide sequence plus V segment. VDJmatch was used to annotate antigen specificity against VDJdb, with one amino acid substitution allowed in CDR3.

The sequenced sample consisted of PBMCs. This TCR derives from a woman between 18 and 30 years old in good health.

The DNA reads as follows: TGTGCCACCAGCACCGTTCTGGGACTAGCGGCAAGCACAGATACGCAGTATTTT. It codes for CATSTVLGLAASTDTQYF. The chain was built from TRBV15 and TRBJ2-3; a stretch of 11 junction bases matches TRBD2. Based on the germline V gene (reference sequence), the CDR1 and CDR2 sequences are LNHNV and YYDKDF. From V the trimming removes 4 bases and from J it removes 0 bases, while the gene matches leave 9 bases of the junction unaccounted for. The CDR3 has 18 amino acids, counting the end cysteine and phenylalanine. Only CDR3 DNA remains: 54 bases, in frame from the first base.